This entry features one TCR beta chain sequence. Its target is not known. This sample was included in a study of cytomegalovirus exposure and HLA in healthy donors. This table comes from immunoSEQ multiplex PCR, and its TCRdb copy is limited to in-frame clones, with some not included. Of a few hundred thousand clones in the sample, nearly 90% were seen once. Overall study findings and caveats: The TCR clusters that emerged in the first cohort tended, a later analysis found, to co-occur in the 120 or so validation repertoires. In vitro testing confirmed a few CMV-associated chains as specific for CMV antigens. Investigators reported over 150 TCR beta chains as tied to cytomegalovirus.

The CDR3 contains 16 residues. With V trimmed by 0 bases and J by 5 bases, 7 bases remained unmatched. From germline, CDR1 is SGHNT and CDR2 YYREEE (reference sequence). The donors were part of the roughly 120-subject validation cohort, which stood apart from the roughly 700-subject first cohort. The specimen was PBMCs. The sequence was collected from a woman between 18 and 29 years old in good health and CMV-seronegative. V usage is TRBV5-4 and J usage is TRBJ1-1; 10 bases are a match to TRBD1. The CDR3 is CASSLGGTGVETEAFF. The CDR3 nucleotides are TGTGCCAGCAGCTTGGGGGGGACAGGGGTAGAAACTGAAGCTTTCTTT.